The clone carrying this T cell receptor beta chain appeared a few times. Its antigen remains unidentified. In the PCR, 60 Vbeta and 13 Jbeta primers were used. The assay was immunoSEQ multiplex PCR, and TCRdb's table has in-frame clones only and misses some. The table records 150,000 to 200,000 clones, 75% to 85% of them present only once. This entry belongs to a study of cytomegalovirus exposure and HLA in healthy donors. Study-wide background: A previous analysis identified 117 million unique TCR beta sequences derived from roughly 180 million T cells.

Study-wide results and caveats: Later genetic work tied a missense DCLRE1C variant to beta-chain V and J trimming. Testing in vitro showed a few CMV-associated chains specific for CMV antigens.

The sequenced sample was PBMCs. The receptor was derived from a woman in her twenties or thirties in good health and CMV-seropositive.

CDR3: CSVRSGSAYEKLFF. The CDR3 DNA reads as TGCAGCGTGCGTTCAGGGTCAGCGTATGAAAAACTGTTTTTT. V and J are TRBV29-1 and TRBJ1-4; weak D call: TRBD1 (5 bases). The CDR3 runs 14 residues. The germline V gene encodes CDR1 SQVTM and CDR2 ANQGSEA. V was trimmed by 6 bases and J by 6 bases, leaving 17 bases between them.